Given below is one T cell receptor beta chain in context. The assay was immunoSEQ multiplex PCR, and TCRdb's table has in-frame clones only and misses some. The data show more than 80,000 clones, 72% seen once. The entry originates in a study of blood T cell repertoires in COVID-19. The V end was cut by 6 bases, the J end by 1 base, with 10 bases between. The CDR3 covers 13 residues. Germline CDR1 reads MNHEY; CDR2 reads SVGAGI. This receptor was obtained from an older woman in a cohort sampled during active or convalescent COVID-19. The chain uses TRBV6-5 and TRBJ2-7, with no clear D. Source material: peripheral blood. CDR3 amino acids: CASRSPVSYEQYF. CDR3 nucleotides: TGTGCCAGCAGGTCTCCGGTGTCCTACGAGCAGTACTTC.